The 23 T cell receptor beta chains below come from one sample, sequenced in a study of shared clonotypes between healthy human individuals. The table came from immunoSEQ multiplex PCR; TCRdb's copy has only in-frame clones and leaves some out. The sample consists of about 670,000 clones, 72% of them appearing once. The specimen was memory CD4+ T cells sorted from blood. The subset was: CD45RA-negative fraction. The receptors originated from a woman aged 30 to 39 in good health.

The genes are TRBV6-6 and TRBJ2-2; D remains ambiguous. CDR1 and CDR2 (germline): MNHNY, SVGAGI (reference sequence). V lost 0 bases and J lost 7, with 3 bases in between. The length of the CDR3 is 12 residues. The CDR3 sequence: CASSYSGGELFF. CDR3 DNA sequence: TGTGCCAGCAGTTACTCGGGCGGGGAGCTGTTTTTT.

The rearrangement joins TRBV18 to TRBJ2-7, with a weak D call TRBD2 (6 bases). Trimming pared 0 bases from V and 7 bases from J, leaving 19 bases between. Germline V lookup: CDR1 KGHSH, CDR2 LQKENI. The CDR3 runs 16 residues. CDR3 nucleotide sequence: TGTGCCAGCTCACCACCAGCGGGTGCGCCAAGAGGTGAGCAGTACTTC. This sequence encodes CASSPPAGAPRGEQYF. The full variable domain, its missing parts supplied by reference TRBV18 and TRBJ2-7, is NAGVMQNPRHLVRRRGQEARLRCSPMKGHSHVYWYRQLPEEGLKFMVYLQKENIIDESGMPKERFSAEFPKEGPSILRIQQVVRGDSAAYFCASSPPAGAPRGEQYFGPGTRLTVT.

This chain joins TRBV5-4 and TRBJ1-1; a weak D match, TRBD1 (5 bases). The CDR3 extends over 16 amino acids. Trimming took off 0 bases at V and 3 bases at J, with 15 bases between the two ends. Germline V CDR1 and CDR2: SGHNT, YYREEE (reference sequence). The CDR3, as DNA: TGTGCCAGCAGCTTGGCCCAGGGTAGGGTCTACACTGAAGCTTTCTTT. The encoded protein is CASSLAQGRVYTEAFF.

V and J are TRBV18 and TRBJ2-7; D uncertain. Looked up from germline, CDR1 is KGHSH and CDR2 is LQKENI. This CDR3 is 14 amino acids long. The V end lost 2 bases, the J end lost 0 bases, and 8 bases lay between the germline ends. The CDR3 is CASSPDSHSYEQYF. The CDR3 bases are TGTGCCAGCTCACCAGACTCCCACTCCTACGAGCAGTACTTC.

J is TRBJ1-5 and V is TRBV7-8; D ambiguous. This CDR3 has 14 amino acids. Trimming took off 4 bases at V and 5 bases at J, with 12 bases between the two ends. The germline V gene encodes CDR1 SGHVS and CDR2 FQNEAQ. The CDR3 loop is CASSSRSFYQPQHF. The CDR3 region has the DNA TGTGCCAGCAGCTCCAGGTCCTTTTATCAGCCCCAGCATTTT.

This clone was found a few times. The chain carries TRBV6-5 and TRBJ1-1; 9 nucleotides align to TRBD1. Germline V lookup: CDR1 MNHEY, CDR2 SVGAGI. V lost 6 bases to trimming and J lost 5 bases; unmatched junction nucleotides: 10. This CDR3 region has 15 residues. The CDR3 nucleotides read TGTGCCAGCAGCCGATCCGGACAGGGGATTACTGAAGCTTTCTTT. Amino acids: CASSRSGQGITEAFF.

The CDR3 bases are TGTGCCAGCAGTCCCGGCGCGAGCGCTATATCCTACGAGCAGTACTTC. Its translation is CASSPGASAISYEQYF. The chain combines TRBV7-9 with TRBJ2-7; D is unclear. CDR1 and CDR2 (germline): SEHNR, FQNEAQ (reference sequence). This CDR3 spans 16 amino acids. Trimming shortened V by 6 bases and J by 1 base, and 19 bases separated the two germline ends.

A few counts support this clone. This sequence joins TRBV19 and TRBJ2-7; either TRBD1 or TRBD2 may supply D (5 bases each). Between the trimmed V and J ends, which lost 10 bases and 0 bases, there was a span of 13 bases. The CDR3 covers 13 residues. Germline-derived CDR1 and CDR2 are LNHDA and SQIVND (reference sequence). This chain's CDR3 is CATLGGSSYEQYF. CDR3 coding DNA: TGTGCCACCCTTGGGGGAAGCTCCTACGAGCAGTACTTC.

In DNA form, the CDR3 reads TGTGCCAGCAGGGCCGGGACAGGGGGTGAAAAACTGTTTTTT. This gives the protein CASRAGTGGEKLFF. The rearrangement joins TRBV28 to TRBJ1-4, with TRBD1 matching 11 bases. Germline CDR1 and CDR2: MDHEN and SYDVKM. V lost 6 bases and J lost 7; bases outside the gene matches: 4. The CDR3 is 14 amino acids.

A few counts support this clone. This sequence joins TRBV10-1 and TRBJ1-4; D gene uncertain. The CDR3 contains 16 residues. V lost 3 bases and J lost 0, with 11 bases in between. In germline, CDR1 is WNHNN, CDR2 SYGVQD (reference sequence). The CDR3 spells CASSEVDGTTNEKLFF. In DNA, the CDR3 is TGCGCCAGCAGTGAAGTCGACGGGACAACTAATGAAAAACTGTTTTTT.

This chain connects TRBV19 to TRBJ2-2; 15 bases are shared with TRBD2. V was pared by 7 bases and J by 0 bases, with 3 bases of the junction left unmatched. This CDR3 comprises 17 residues. Germline V gives CDR1 LNHDA, CDR2 SQIVND (reference sequence). The CDR3, as DNA: TGTGCCAGTATTGGGACTAGCGGGAGGACGAACACCGGGGAGCTGTTTTTT. Its protein product is CASIGTSGRTNTGELFF.

The chain is built from TRBV6-4 and TRBJ2-7; 7 bases are shared with TRBD2. The V segment lost 6 bases and the J segment 2 bases; nucleotides outside the gene matches: 19. This CDR3 is built from 18 residues. Germline loops: CDR1 MRHNA, CDR2 SNTAGT. The CDR3 is CASSTLATREDGAYEQYF. CDR3 nucleotide sequence: TGTGCCAGCAGCACTCTAGCTACCCGGGAGGATGGAGCCTACGAGCAGTACTTC.

This chain uses TRBV11-2 with TRBJ2-7; 9 bases map to TRBD2. The germline V gene encodes CDR1 SGHAT and CDR2 FQNNGV. With 1 base clipped from V and 1 base from J, the junction kept 8 bases outside the gene matches. The CDR3 spans 17 residues. CDR3 DNA: TGTGCCAGCAGCTTAGCCAACGGAGCGGGAGGTTCCTACGAGCAGTACTTC. Translating it yields CASSLANGAGGSYEQYF.

The chain combines TRBV5-1 with TRBJ2-3; D not certain. Germline V gene lookup returns CDR1 SGHRS and CDR2 YFSETQ. The CDR3 runs 14 residues. The ends were cut back, 8 bases at V and 0 bases at J, with 13 bases in the middle. CDR3 residues: CASRKLSSTDTQYF. The CDR3 DNA follows: TGCGCCAGTAGAAAGCTTTCTAGCACAGATACGCAGTATTTT.

The chain employs TRBV25-1 and TRBJ2-7, with D possibly being TRBD1 (6 bases). Per the germline V gene, CDR1 is MGHDK and CDR2 is SYGVNS. This CDR3 spans 14 amino acids. V was shortened by 3 bases and J by 4 bases, with 13 bases between the two germline ends. The CDR3 region is CASSEDGTNYEQYF. CDR3 in DNA: TGTGCCAGCAGTGAGGACGGGACAAATTACGAGCAGTACTTC.

The V and J genes are TRBV6-4 and TRBJ2-7; a possible D gene is TRBD2 (7 bases). CDR3 length: 15 amino acids. Germline assignment: CDR1 MRHNA and CDR2 SNTAGT. V gave up 0 bases and J gave up 6 bases, with 15 bases separating them. CDR3 sequence reads: CASSDSSGGRCEQYF. As DNA, the CDR3 is TGTGCCAGCAGTGACTCATCGGGGGGCAGGTGCGAGCAGTACTTC.

This clone was counted ten times or more. The rearrangement uses TRBV5-8 and TRBJ2-7; D perhaps matches TRBD1 (6 bases). Germline values: CDR1 SGHTS, CDR2 YDEGEE. With 1 base removed from V and 4 bases from J, the gap between germline ends came to 21 bases. There are 17 residues in the CDR3. Here the CDR3 DNA reads TGTGCCAGCAGCTTGAAGTGGTTGGGGACACCATCTTACGAGCAGTACTTC. This codes for CASSLKWLGTPSYEQYF.

This clone appeared a single time. This sequence joins TRBV29-1 and TRBJ2-1; 8 bases map to TRBD2. V gave up 4 bases and J gave up 3 bases; unmatched junction bases: 14. This CDR3 has 17 residues. Per the germline V gene, CDR1 is SQVTM and CDR2 is ANQGSEA. This chain's CDR3 is CSVGGASGPGDYNEQFF. The CDR3 coding sequence is TGCAGCGTTGGCGGGGCTAGCGGGCCAGGGGACTACAATGAGCAGTTCTTC.

The rearrangement uses TRBV11-2 and TRBJ2-5, with D perhaps matching TRBD2 (5 bases). The germline V gene has CDR1 SGHAT and CDR2 FQNNGV. V was clipped by 1 base and J by 9 bases, with 21 bases between them. This CDR3 contains 16 residues. In DNA, the CDR3 is TGTGCCAGCAGCTTAGGGAACTTTGGACCCCTGAGGGCCCAGTACTTC. Its protein product is CASSLGNFGPLRAQYF.

The genes are TRBV6-6 and TRBJ1-5, with 8 bases matching TRBD1. Germline V gene sequence: CDR1 MNHNY, CDR2 SVGAGI (reference sequence). V shed 4 bases, J shed 5 bases, and the junction held 10 bases outside the gene matches. There are 16 residues in the CDR3. CDR3 sequence (DNA): TGTGCCAGCAGTTCCACCGGGACAGGCGGATATCAGCCCCAGCATTTT. Translation gives CASSSTGTGGYQPQHF.

The chain recombines TRBV5-1 with TRBJ1-1, with no clear D. In germline, CDR1 is SGHRS, CDR2 YFSETQ. The CDR3 loop spans 14 amino acids. Trimming removed 4 bases from V and 2 bases from J, with 12 bases in between. CDR3 in DNA: TGCGCCAGCAGCATCTCGGGAGGAAACACTGAAGCTTTCTTT. It is translated as CASSISGGNTEAFF. The full variable domain, its missing parts supplied by reference TRBV5-1 and TRBJ1-1, is KAGVTQTPRYLIKTRGQQVTLSCSPISGHRSVSWYQQTPGQGLQFLFEYFSETQRNKGNFPGRFSGRQFSNSRSEMNVSTLELGDSALYLCASSISGGNTEAFFGQGTRLTVV.

V and J are TRBV6-1 and TRBJ2-4; D not certain. Trimming left V 1 base short and J 1 base short, with 11 bases between. CDR3 size: 16 residues. Germline CDR1 reads MNHNS; CDR2 reads SASEGT. The CDR3 sequence is CASSEGWSLAKNIQYF. CDR3 coding DNA: TGTGCCAGCAGTGAAGGGTGGAGTTTGGCCAAAAACATTCAGTACTTC.

The chain employs TRBV9 and TRBJ2-3, with TRBD2 matching over 13 bases. Germline CDR1 reads SGDLS; CDR2 reads YYNGEE. This CDR3 comprises 16 residues. The J segment lost 5 bases and the V segment lost 4 bases, leaving 7 bases of the junction unmatched. The CDR3 DNA reads TGTGCCAGCAGCTCCGGGACTAGCGGGACCGGAGATACGCAGTATTTT. It yields the protein CASSSGTSGTGDTQYF.